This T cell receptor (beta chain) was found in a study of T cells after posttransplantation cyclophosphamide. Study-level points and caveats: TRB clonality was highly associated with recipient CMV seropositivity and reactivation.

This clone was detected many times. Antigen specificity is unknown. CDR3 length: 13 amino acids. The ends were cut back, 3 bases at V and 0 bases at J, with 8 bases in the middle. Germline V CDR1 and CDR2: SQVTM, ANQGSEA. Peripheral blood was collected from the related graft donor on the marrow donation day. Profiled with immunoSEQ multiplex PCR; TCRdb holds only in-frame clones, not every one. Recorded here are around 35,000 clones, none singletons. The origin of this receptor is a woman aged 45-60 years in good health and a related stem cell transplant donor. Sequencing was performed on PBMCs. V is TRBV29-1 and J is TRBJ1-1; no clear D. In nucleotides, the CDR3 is TGCAGCGTTGAGGGCAGCATGAACACTGAAGCTTTCTTT. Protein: CSVEGSMNTEAFF.